Reported below is one TCR beta chain. This clonotype came up many times. Its binding antigen is unknown. Base qualities were left out, and no much larger clone turns up one base away. This sample stems from a study of blood T cells in healthy people across ages (dated by TCRdb to about 2015). As for the study more broadly: In model experiments, template switching captured about one uniquely barcoded TCR beta cDNA molecule for every two T cells. The donors were divided into four age groups: young (average roughly 17 years), middle-aged (about 41), aged (about 60) and long-lived (roughly 82). Using deep sequencing normalized with unique cDNA molecular identifiers, the study measured how TCR beta repertoire diversity changes with age. To avoid experimental bias, donors of different ages were distributed randomly across sequencing lanes. The study analyzed two additional independent replicas of 1 million unique cDNA reads from the same blood draw for two donors, one aged 18 to 29 and one aged 80 or older. Findings and caveats that apply to the study as a whole: Since profiling was done on bulk unsorted PBMCs, naive and antigen-experienced compartments could not be conclusively compared. Estimates of total diversity based on one million sequenced T cells were regarded as lower bounds and as underestimates. Observed TCR beta diversity per million T cells fell roughly linearly with age, and a significant reduction was already apparent by age roughly 40. Observed TCR beta diversity correlated strongly with the percentage of naive T cells measured by flow cytometry. Compared with the aged group, more naive CD4+ T cells, fewer expanded clones and increased TCR diversity were shown by the long-lived group, suggesting age selection. The CMV infection status of donors was not known, potentially confounding age-related changes in expanded clonotypes.

Libraries were prepared through 5' RACE. A second PCR of roughly 7 to 12 cycles was run with a J-beta primer mix and a sample-barcoded 5' primer. A template-switch 5' adaptor carrying 12 random nucleotides introduced a unique molecular identifier onto each TCR beta cDNA molecule. Each sample yielded at least 2.5 million CDR3-containing paired-end reads. The Mint cDNA synthesis kit, primed by a TRBC-specific oligonucleotide, was used to synthesize first-strand cDNA from all RNA. Following uracil-DNA glycosylase treatment, all cDNA underwent a first 18-cycle PCR with the universal primers M1SS and BC2_uni_R. On the study's bioinformatics: For normalization, 1 million high-quality reads, each with a distinct molecular identifier, were randomly selected from each sample. Instead of being binned into consensus sequences, reads with shared molecular identifiers were discarded. CDR3 identification, clonotype clustering and error correction used MiTCR with a Q25 quality threshold and the strictest error-elimination algorithm. Lower-bound total TCR beta diversity was estimated with a nonparametric unseen species model using Euler transformation. Starting from the raw public reads, TCRdb applied fastp trimming at Q25, assembled clones with MiXCR and retained in-frame beta chains. Entries are consolidated by CDR3 protein sequence, retaining the most common genes and DNA. None of the V and J calls come from the authors' own analysis; TCRdb made them. This sample lists approximately 2,000,000 distinct CDR3 sequences; around 42% were detected once. The ten largest account for under 25% of the sample.

The 39 donors, aged roughly 6 to 95 years, were systemically healthy Caucasian individuals from Russia. About 9.8 milliliters of peripheral blood were drawn from each donor into EDTA-treated Vacutainer tubes. PBMCs were isolated by Ficoll-Paque density-gradient centrifugation, with at least 6.5 million obtained per sample. Total RNA, at least 6 micrograms per sample, was extracted from PBMCs with Trizol reagent. For every donor, an aliquot of PBMCs went through flow cytometry to measure the percentages of naive CD45RAhigh/CD27high T cells. Deletion took 7 bases off V and 3 bases off J, with a span of 16 bases between the germline ends. From the cysteine through the phenylalanine, the CDR3 covers 13 amino acids. Solely the CDR3 DNA is kept, with 39 bases framed from the first base. CDR1 is given as SQVTM and CDR2 as ANQGSEA, both from the germline V gene.

This sequence uses TRBV29-1 and TRBJ2-7; TRBD2 is a weak D gene call, 5 bases matching. What was sequenced was blood. This TCR derives from a human donor in good health. Read as DNA, the sequence is TGCAGCGCGGAGGCCACCGGGGACTACGAGCAGTACTTC. The resulting protein is CSAEATGDYEQYF.